Below, 21 T cell receptor beta chains from the same sample are listed, as sequenced in a study of OX40 agonist ivuxolimab in advanced cancers. Libraries were prepared by immunoSEQ multiplex PCR; TCRdb keeps only in-frame clonotypes and omits some of them. The data hold about 42,000 clones, with around 84% observed a single time. The input for sequencing was CD4+ or CD8+ T cells sorted from blood, taken in a trial of the OX40 agonist ivuxolimab. These TCRs come from an adult with an advanced solid tumor such as melanoma, head and neck, liver or kidney cancer.

The chain joins TRBV6-5 to TRBJ2-7, with TRBD1 matching over 8 bases. The trim removed 2 bases at V and 2 bases at J, leaving 2 bases unmatched. The CDR3 is 14 amino acids. The germline V gene has CDR1 MNHEY and CDR2 SVGAGI. CDR3 region: CASSYGTGAYEQYF. Written as DNA, the CDR3 is TGTGCCAGCAGTTACGGGACAGGAGCCTACGAGCAGTACTTC.

The V and J genes are TRBV27 and TRBJ1-4; weak D call: TRBD1 (5 bases). Germline V gives CDR1 MNHEY, CDR2 SMNVEV (reference sequence). The CDR3 loop spans 18 amino acids. V gave up 4 bases and J gave up 1 base, with 19 bases separating them. In DNA form, the CDR3 reads TGTGCCAGCAGTTACACCTTTCTTTTGGGGGAAACTAATGAAAAACTGTTTTTT. It is translated as CASSYTFLLGETNEKLFF. The whole variable domain, filled in from reference TRBV27 and TRBJ1-4, reads EAQVTQNPRYLITVTGKKLTVTCSQNMNHEYMSWYRQDPGLGLRQIYYSMNVEVTDKGDVPEGYKVSRKEKRNFPLILESPSPNQTSLYFCASSYTFLLGETNEKLFFGSGTQLSVL.

This clone appeared once. The V call is TRBV2, the J call TRBJ2-5, with 9 positions matching TRBD1. CDR1 and CDR2 (germline): SNHLY, FYNNEI. Losses at the gene ends were 6 bases for V and 3 bases for J; bases not matched to a gene: 11. This CDR3 contains 16 residues. The CDR3 reads CASRPLPGQGEETQYF. DNA of the CDR3: TGTGCCAGCAGGCCGCTTCCGGGACAGGGTGAAGAGACCCAGTACTTC. The whole variable domain, filled in from reference TRBV2 and TRBJ2-5, reads EPEVTQTPSHQVTQMGQEVILRCVPISNHLYFYWYRQILGQKVEFLVSFYNNEISEKSEIFDDQFSVERPDGSNFTLKIRSTKLEDSAMYFCASRPLPGQGEETQYFGPGTRLLVL.

This chain links TRBV9 with TRBJ2-3, with 13 positions matching TRBD2. Per the germline V gene, CDR1 is SGDLS and CDR2 is YYNGEE. The CDR3 spans 14 residues. Trimming cost V 5 bases and J 14 bases; bases outside gene matches: 11. The CDR3: CASSPTSGGRRGYF. The CDR3 DNA reads as TGTGCCAGCAGTCCGACTAGCGGGGGGCGCCGAGGGTATTTT. Variable domain in full (rest from reference TRBV9 and TRBJ2-3): DSGVTQTPKHLITATGQRVTLRCSPRSGDLSVYWYQQSLDQGLQFLIQYYNGEERAKGNILERFSAQQFPDLHSELNLSSLELGDSALYFCASSPTSGGRRGYFGPGTRLTVL.

The chain employs TRBV7-9 and TRBJ1-2; no definite D call. Germline V gene lookup returns CDR1 SEHNR and CDR2 FQNEAQ (reference sequence). The CDR3 length is 12 residues. Trimming removed 1 base from V and 6 bases from J, with 6 bases in between. CDR3 amino acids: CASSLGGNGYTF. In DNA form, the CDR3 reads TGTGCCAGCAGCTTAGGAGGGAATGGCTACACCTTC.

The V gene is TRBV5-1, the J gene TRBJ2-6, with unresolved D. Deletions cut 4 bases from V and 0 bases from J, with 5 bases between. The CDR3 loop spans 14 amino acids. The germline V gene encodes CDR1 SGHRS and CDR2 YFSETQ. The CDR3 region is CASSPGSGANVLTF. In DNA, the CDR3 is TGCGCCAGCAGCCCAGGCTCTGGGGCCAACGTCCTGACTTTC. Filled out from reference TRBV5-1 and TRBJ2-6, the complete variable domain reads KAGVTQTPRYLIKTRGQQVTLSCSPISGHRSVSWYQQTPGQGLQFLFEYFSETQRNKGNFPGRFSGRQFSNSRSEMNVSTLELGDSALYLCASSPGSGANVLTFGAGSRLTVL.

The chain employs TRBV27 and TRBJ2-7, with 8 bases identical to TRBD2. This CDR3 contains 15 residues. The V gene's germline CDR1 is MNHEY and CDR2 SMNVEV (reference sequence). Losses at the gene ends were 2 bases for V and 2 bases for J; bases not matched to a gene: 5. The CDR3 nucleotides are TGTGCCAGCAGTTTAAAGGCGGGGGGAACCTACGAGCAGTACGTC. Translation gives CASSLKAGGTYEQYV.

The chain has TRBV27 and TRBJ2-3; TRBD2 matches 10 bases. CDR3 length: 14 amino acids. Germline V CDR1 and CDR2: MNHEY, SMNVEV (reference sequence). J was trimmed by 11 bases and V by 1 base; bases with no gene match: 6. Here the CDR3 reads CASSLWSSGGGQYF. The CDR3, as DNA: TGTGCCAGCAGTTTATGGTCTAGCGGGGGTGGGCAGTATTTT.

The chain couples TRBV7-8 to TRBJ2-6; 7 nucleotides line up with TRBD1. Germline assignment: CDR1 SGHVS and CDR2 FQNEAQ. CDR3 length: 16 amino acids. Trimming at V came to 3 bases and at J to 0 bases, leaving 2 bases not matched to a gene. Here the CDR3 reads CASSLYRGSGANVLTF. CDR3 in DNA: TGTGCCAGCAGCTTGTACAGGGGCTCTGGGGCCAACGTCCTGACTTTC.

The chain couples TRBV27 to TRBJ2-7; no definite D call. Between the trimmed V and J ends, which lost 3 bases and 5 bases, there was a span of 14 bases. Per germline, CDR1 MNHEY and CDR2 SMNVEV (reference sequence). The length of the CDR3 is 14 residues. CDR3: CASSFGVGRNEQYF. In DNA form, the CDR3 reads TGTGCCAGCAGTTTTGGGGTCGGAAGGAACGAGCAGTACTTC.

The chain is built from TRBV7-3 and TRBJ2-1, with a possible D match to TRBD1 (6 bases). This CDR3 spans 16 amino acids. From germline, CDR1 is SGHTA and CDR2 FQGTGA. Deletions cut 2 bases from V and 2 bases from J, with 13 bases between. The CDR3, as DNA: TGTGCCAGCAGCTTATCCGCAGGGGTGGCCTACAATGAGCAGTTCTTC. Its translation is CASSLSAGVAYNEQFF.

This chain joins TRBV6-4 and TRBJ1-2; D is unresolved. CDR1 and CDR2 from the germline V gene are MRHNA and SNTAGT. The CDR3 contains 16 residues. V was shortened by 5 bases and J by 4 bases, with 20 bases between the two germline ends. In nucleotides, the CDR3 is TGTGCCAGCAGTATAGTTCCACACGGAAAGACCTATGGCTACACCTTC. It codes for CASSIVPHGKTYGYTF.

The chain recombines TRBV4-1 with TRBJ1-1; D unresolved. The CDR3 has 14 amino acids. Germline V lookup: CDR1 MGHRA, CDR2 YSYEKL. The ends were cut back, 1 base at V and 5 bases at J, with 11 bases in the middle. The CDR3 nucleotides are TGCGCCAGCAGCCAAGGACTCGGCGGGACTGAAGCTTTCTTT. Protein product: CASSQGLGGTEAFF.

V and J are TRBV2 and TRBJ2-3; D ambiguous. This CDR3 contains 14 residues. Trimming left V 2 bases short and J 1 base short, with 7 bases between. Germline-derived CDR1 and CDR2 are SNHLY and FYNNEI. The CDR3 nucleotides read TGTGCCAGCAGTGAAACAAAGGGCACAGATACGCAGTATTTT. Translating gives CASSETKGTDTQYF.

The V gene is TRBV7-9, the J gene TRBJ2-7, with 7 nucleotides matching TRBD1. The CDR3 totals 15 residues. The germline CDR1 and CDR2 sequences are SEHNR and FQNEAQ (reference sequence). The V segment lost 1 base and the J segment 7 bases; nucleotides outside the gene matches: 10. The CDR3 protein is CASSLVDRVGEEQYF. CDR3 DNA sequence: TGTGCCAGCAGCTTAGTCGACAGGGTAGGAGAGGAGCAGTACTTC. The full variable domain, with the rest looked up from reference TRBV7-9 and TRBJ2-7, is DTGVSQNPRHKITKRGQNVTFRCDPISEHNRLYWYRQTLGQGPEFLTYFQNEAQLEKSRLLSDRFSAERPKGSFSTLEIQRTEQGDSAMYLCASSLVDRVGEEQYFGPGTRLTVT.

This chain joins TRBV11-2 and TRBJ2-1, with 9 bases fitting TRBD1. The CDR3 has 15 residues. From germline, CDR1 is SGHAT and CDR2 FQNNGV. V was clipped by 3 bases and J by 7 bases; unmatched bases: 7. The CDR3 bases are TGTGCCAGCAGCTTCTCCGGGACAGGGAGGAATGAGCAGTTCTTC. It yields the protein CASSFSGTGRNEQFF.

V usage is TRBV7-9 and J usage is TRBJ1-5; 9 positions match TRBD1. CDR1 and CDR2 from the germline V gene are SEHNR and FQNEAQ (reference sequence). The CDR3 totals 17 residues. V lost 4 bases to trimming and J lost 1 base; unmatched junction nucleotides: 8. The CDR3 spells CASSSDRGRGSNQPQHF. CDR3 sequence (DNA): TGTGCCAGCAGCTCGGACAGGGGACGGGGAAGCAATCAGCCCCAGCATTTT. Using reference TRBV7-9 and TRBJ1-5 for the parts outside the CDR3, the full variable domain is DTGVSQNPRHKITKRGQNVTFRCDPISEHNRLYWYRQTLGQGPEFLTYFQNEAQLEKSRLLSDRFSAERPKGSFSTLEIQRTEQGDSAMYLCASSSDRGRGSNQPQHFGDGTRLSIL.

This chain links TRBV19 with TRBJ2-3; maybe TRBD1 (5 bases). With 6 bases removed from V and 0 bases from J, the gap between germline ends came to 16 bases. Germline CDR1 is LNHDA and CDR2 is SQIVND (reference sequence). The CDR3 has 16 residues. CDR3 DNA: TGTGCCAGTAGAGATACCTGGGCAGGGAGCACAGATACGCAGTATTTT. Protein: CASRDTWAGSTDTQYF.

This clone was seen repeatedly, ten times or more. J is TRBJ2-3 and V is TRBV28; 8 positions agree with TRBD2. V dropped 4 bases and J dropped 4; count of bases not matched to a gene: 4. This CDR3 spans 14 amino acids. CDR1 is MDHEN, CDR2 SYDVKM, per germline. The CDR3 DNA reads as TGTGCCAGCAGTTCCTATAGCGGGGCAGATACGCAGTATTTT. This codes for CASSSYSGADTQYF.

The gene calls are TRBV4-1 and TRBJ2-1; a weak D match, TRBD2 (6 bases). This CDR3 is 15 amino acids long. V lost 2 bases to trimming and J lost 7 bases, with 15 bases between them. CDR1 MGHRA and CDR2 YSYEKL come from the germline V gene. The CDR3: CASSQSGLEGNEQFF. The CDR3 DNA follows: TGCGCCAGCAGCCAATCGGGGTTGGAGGGGAATGAGCAGTTCTTC.

This clone has only one observation. The rearrangement joins TRBV6-5 to TRBJ2-5; a possible D gene is TRBD2 (6 bases). The V end was cut by 2 bases, the J end by 4 bases, with 14 bases between. There are 15 residues in the CDR3. CDR1 MNHEY and CDR2 SVGAGI come from the germline V gene. The CDR3 is CASSYNWDSGETQYF. The DNA of the CDR3 is TGTGCCAGCAGTTACAATTGGGACTCGGGAGAGACCCAGTACTTC.